Below, 27 T cell receptor beta chains from the same sample are listed, as sequenced in a study of T cell responses to AZD1222 COVID-19 vaccine. The repertoire was sequenced with immunoSEQ multiplex PCR; TCRdb's copy has only in-frame clones and lacks some. The sample shows tens of thousands of clones, roughly 90% of them seen only once. The sample was peripheral blood, taken on day 0 of AZD1222 vaccination. These receptors all come from an adult in good health.

The chain uses TRBV5-1 and TRBJ1-1; 10 nucleotides match TRBD1. Germline assignment: CDR1 SGHRS and CDR2 YFSETQ. The CDR3 length is 14 residues. Trimming took 4 bases from V and 4 from J; bases not matched to a gene: 4. CDR3 coding DNA: TGCGCCAGCAGCCACGGACAGGGGGGCACTGAAGCTTTCTTT. It is translated as CASSHGQGGTEAFF.

This chain joins TRBV6-2 or TRBV6-3 and TRBJ2-7, with D perhaps TRBD1 (6 bases). Germline values: CDR1 MNHEY, CDR2 SVGEGT. This CDR3 spans 15 amino acids. The V end was cut by 5 bases, the J end by 2 bases, with 16 bases between. The CDR3 nucleotides read TGTGCCAGCAGTCTCCCCCGGCGACAGGCCTACGAGCAGTACTTC. Translation gives CASSLPRRQAYEQYF.

The chain recombines TRBV5-4 with TRBJ2-3; no clear D gene. The CDR3 consists of 12 residues. CDR1 is SGHNT, CDR2 YYREEE, per germline (reference sequence). Trimming shortened V by 4 bases and J by 6 bases, and 9 bases separated the two germline ends. CDR3: CASSERRDTQYF. The DNA of the CDR3 is TGTGCCAGCAGCGAGCGCCGGGATACGCAGTATTTT. Drawing the rest from reference TRBV5-4 and TRBJ2-3, the complete variable domain is ETGVTQSPTHLIKTRGQQVTLRCSSQSGHNTVSWYQQALGQGPQFIFQYYREEENGRGNFPPRFSGLQFPNYSSELNVNALELDDSALYLCASSERRDTQYFGPGTRLTVL.

This clone was counted a single time. The chain employs TRBV11-2 and TRBJ2-3; D might be TRBD2 (5 bases). Trimming took 4 bases from V and 3 from J, leaving 11 bases between them. The CDR3 covers 14 residues. Germline CDR1 SGHAT, CDR2 FQNNGV. Here the CDR3 DNA reads TGTGCCAGCAGCTCTGAAGGACTTACAGATACGCAGTATTTT. Protein sequence: CASSSEGLTDTQYF.

This chain joins TRBV30 and TRBJ2-7; no clear D gene. Looked up from germline, CDR1 is GTSNPN and CDR2 is SVGIG (reference sequence). CDR3 size: 12 residues. V dropped 3 bases and J dropped 2 bases, with 8 bases sitting between them. The CDR3 loop is CAWRAYPYEQYF. CDR3 bases: TGTGCCTGGAGGGCCTACCCCTACGAGCAGTACTTC. The variable domain in full, with the rest retrieved from reference TRBV30 and TRBJ2-7, is SQTIHQWPATLVQPVGSPLSLECTVEGTSNPNLYWYRQAAGRGLQLLFYSVGIGQISSEVPQNLSASRPQDRQFILSSKKLLLSDSGFYLCAWRAYPYEQYFGPGTRLTVT.

V gene TRBV18 combines with J gene TRBJ1-2; 7 positions match TRBD1. V lost 6 bases, J lost 0 bases, and 7 bases stayed unmatched. Looked up from germline, CDR1 is KGHSH and CDR2 is LQKENI. CDR3 length: 15 residues. The CDR3 region is CASSPGQSPNYGYTF. The CDR3 coding sequence is TGTGCCAGCTCCCCGGGACAGAGCCCTAACTATGGCTACACCTTC.

This chain connects TRBV5-1 to TRBJ2-5; 9 positions agree with TRBD1. The CDR3 extends over 15 amino acids. Germline CDR1 reads SGHRS; CDR2 reads YFSETQ. V lost 4 bases, J lost 5 bases, and 9 bases stayed unmatched. This chain's CDR3 is CASSNYRGPGETQYF. CDR3 nucleotides: TGCGCCAGCAGCAACTACAGGGGGCCGGGGGAGACCCAGTACTTC.

In this sample, this clone turned up once. The CDR3 here is CASSFRTRPSPYEQYF. In DNA, the CDR3 is TGTGCCAGCAGTTTCAGGACCCGACCCTCACCCTACGAGCAGTACTTC. The genes are TRBV27 and TRBJ2-7; D unclear. Per the germline V gene, CDR1 is MNHEY and CDR2 is SMNVEV (reference sequence). The CDR3 spans 16 residues. The V end lost 3 bases, the J end lost 2 bases, and 17 bases lay between the germline ends.

This rearrangement joins TRBV5-1 to TRBJ1-2; D is unresolved. CDR1 and CDR2 (germline): SGHRS, YFSETQ. V shed 5 bases and J shed 5 bases, with 13 bases lying between them. The CDR3 has 13 amino acids. The CDR3 spells CASREGRPYGYTF. In DNA form, the CDR3 reads TGCGCCAGCAGGGAGGGCAGACCTTATGGCTACACCTTC.

This chain links TRBV28 with TRBJ2-7; D uncertain. Per the germline V gene, CDR1 is MDHEN and CDR2 is SYDVKM. The CDR3 consists of 13 residues. The V end lost 6 bases, the J end lost 3 bases, and 12 bases lay between the germline ends. The CDR3 bases are TGTGCCAGCAGCCCCCTCTTGGTCTACGAGCAGTACTTC. Protein: CASSPLLVYEQYF. The full variable domain, completed using reference TRBV28 and TRBJ2-7, is DVKVTQSSRYLVKRTGEKVFLECVQDMDHENMFWYRQDPGLGLRLIYFSYDVKMKEKGDIPEGYSVSREKKERFSLILESASTNQTSMYLCASSPLLVYEQYFGPGTRLTVT.

This clone was recorded a few times. The chain carries TRBV10-1 and TRBJ1-1, with D possibly TRBD1 on 6 matching bases. V lost 1 base, J lost 1 base, and 10 bases lay in between. The length of the CDR3 is 15 residues. Germline lookup yields CDR1 WNHNN and CDR2 SYGVQD (reference sequence). CDR3 DNA sequence: TGCGCCAGCAGTGAGTTGACAGGCTGGAACACTGAAGCTTTCTTT. Translated: CASSELTGWNTEAFF.

The chain combines TRBV4-1 with TRBJ1-4; D call uncertain. Germline V gene data show CDR1 as MGHRA and CDR2 as YSYEKL. This CDR3 region has 16 residues. V was cut by 0 bases and J by 3 bases, with 11 bases left in between. The CDR3 loop is CASSQEQGRSNEKLFF. CDR3 in DNA: TGCGCCAGCAGCCAAGAACAAGGGAGGTCTAATGAAAAACTGTTTTTT.

This chain joins TRBV5-1 and TRBJ2-3; 12 bases match TRBD2. Germline V CDR1 and CDR2: SGHRS, YFSETQ. This CDR3 comprises 16 residues. The J segment lost 2 bases and the V segment lost 0 bases, leaving 1 base of the junction unmatched. The CDR3 loop reads CASSLGTSGATDTQYF. CDR3 bases: TGCGCCAGCAGCTTGGGGACTAGCGGGGCCACAGATACGCAGTATTTT.

J is TRBJ2-7 and V is TRBV11-2, with no clear D. Trimming pared 1 base from V and 3 bases from J, leaving 10 bases between. Germline values: CDR1 SGHAT, CDR2 FQNNGV. This CDR3 contains 14 residues. The chain's CDR3 is CASSLGLKNYEQYF. The DNA of the CDR3 is TGTGCCAGCAGCTTAGGTCTAAAGAACTACGAGCAGTACTTC. Looking up the rest from reference TRBV11-2 and TRBJ2-7 gives the full variable domain: EAGVAQSPRYKIIEKRQSVAFWCNPISGHATLYWYQQILGQGPKLLIQFQNNGVVDDSQLPKDRFSAERLKGVDSTLKIQPAKLEDSAVYLCASSLGLKNYEQYFGPGTRLTVT.

Regarding this clone: The same CDR3 arises from other DNA sequences in this sample as well. The rearrangement links TRBV6-4 to TRBJ2-3; unclear D gene. Per the germline V gene, CDR1 is MRHNA and CDR2 is SNTAGT. The CDR3 has 12 residues. V gave up 0 bases and J gave up 5 bases, with 3 bases separating them. This chain's CDR3 is CASSDSVDTQYF. CDR3 in DNA: TGTGCCAGCAGTGACTCGGTAGATACGCAGTATTTT.

CDR3 protein: CASRGGGHTGELFF. DNA for the CDR3: TGTGCCAGCAGGGGAGGGGGTCACACCGGGGAGCTGTTTTTT. This chain links TRBV6-5 with TRBJ2-2; D might be TRBD2 (7 bases). The CDR3 length is 14 residues. Trimming left V 6 bases short and J 3 bases short, with 11 bases between. Germline CDR1 is MNHEY and CDR2 is SVGAGI.

The rearrangement uses TRBV27 and TRBJ2-7, with D tentatively TRBD1 or TRBD2 (5 bases each). From germline, CDR1 is MNHEY and CDR2 SMNVEV (reference sequence). V was trimmed by 6 bases and J by 7 bases, leaving 16 bases between them. The CDR3 runs to 13 residues. CDR3 region: CASSKGSPGEQYF. The CDR3 DNA follows: TGTGCCAGCAGCAAGGGGAGCCCCGGGGAGCAGTACTTC.

This chain joins TRBV5-5 and TRBJ2-2, with 9 positions matching TRBD2. The CDR3 runs 16 residues. Trimming cost V 0 bases and J 4 bases; bases outside gene matches: 4. Germline V gene data show CDR1 as SGHKS and CDR2 as YYEKEE (reference sequence). The chain's CDR3 is CASSLVTSGTTGELFF. CDR3 in DNA: TGTGCCAGCAGCTTGGTGACTAGCGGAACCACCGGGGAGCTGTTTTTT.

This chain uses TRBV19 with TRBJ1-5; D unresolved. This CDR3 spans 14 amino acids. The germline V gene has CDR1 LNHDA and CDR2 SQIVND (reference sequence). Trimming removed 7 bases at V and 3 bases at J, with 13 bases between. The CDR3 coding sequence is TGTGCCAGTAATGCAGGTTTCCTCAATCAGCCCCAGCATTTT. Protein sequence: CASNAGFLNQPQHF. The full variable domain, in which reference TRBV19 and TRBJ1-5 provide the parts outside the CDR3, is DGGITQSPKYLFRKEGQNVTLSCEQNLNHDAMYWYRQDPGQGLRLIYYSQIVNDFQKGDIAEGYSVSREKKESFPLTVTSAQKNPTAFYLCASNAGFLNQPQHFGDGTRLSIL.

V is TRBV20-1 and J is TRBJ2-3; D gene uncertain. V lost 3 bases and J lost 4, with 5 bases in between. Germline CDR1 DFQATT, CDR2 SNEGSKA (reference sequence). The CDR3 is made up of 11 amino acids. Here the CDR3 DNA reads TGCAGTGCTAGCTATGCAGATACGCAGTATTTT. This sequence encodes CSASYADTQYF.

The V and J genes are TRBV28 and TRBJ1-6; D remains unclear. Trimming cost V 3 bases and J 4 bases, with 4 bases left between them. Germline assignment: CDR1 MDHEN and CDR2 SYDVKM. This CDR3 has 13 residues. As DNA, the CDR3 is TGTGCCAGCAGTTTCAGTTATAATTCACCCCTCCACTTT. This sequence encodes CASSFSYNSPLHF. The variable domain in full, with the rest retrieved from reference TRBV28 and TRBJ1-6, is DVKVTQSSRYLVKRTGEKVFLECVQDMDHENMFWYRQDPGLGLRLIYFSYDVKMKEKGDIPEGYSVSREKKERFSLILESASTNQTSMYLCASSFSYNSPLHFGNGTRLTVT.

The J gene is TRBJ1-5, the V gene TRBV11-2; D not resolved. Germline CDR1 reads SGHAT; CDR2 reads FQNNGV. This CDR3 is 14 amino acids long. Between the trimmed V and J ends, which lost 4 bases and 2 bases, there was a span of 9 bases. CDR3 protein: CASSSGVGNQPQHF. CDR3 sequence (DNA): TGTGCCAGCAGCTCTGGGGTGGGCAATCAGCCCCAGCATTTT.

The gene calls are TRBV20-1 and TRBJ2-1; D call uncertain. V lost 3 bases to trimming and J lost 14 bases, with 14 bases between them. CDR1 and CDR2 from the germline V gene are DFQATT and SNEGSKA (reference sequence). CDR3 length: 11 amino acids. DNA for the CDR3: TGCAGTGCTAGTGAGGCGGCATTGGAGTTCTTC. Its protein is CSASEAALEFF.

This chain links TRBV4-3 with TRBJ1-2; 7 nucleotides agree with TRBD1. CDR3 length: 16 amino acids. V was clipped by 1 base and J by 2 bases; unmatched bases: 7. The V gene's germline CDR1 is LGHNA and CDR2 YSLEER. The CDR3 DNA reads as TGCGCCAGCAGCCAAGGCAGGGGGGGCGCAAACTATGGCTACACCTTC. This gives the protein CASSQGRGGANYGYTF.

V gene TRBV11-2 combines with J gene TRBJ2-5, with 9 bases matching TRBD1. The CDR3 covers 15 residues. V lost 6 bases to trimming and J lost 4 bases; unmatched junction nucleotides: 9. In germline, CDR1 is SGHAT, CDR2 FQNNGV. The CDR3 nucleotides read TGTGCCAGCAGACAGGACAGGGGTGTAGTAGAGACCCAGTACTTC. Encoded protein: CASRQDRGVVETQYF. Filled out from reference TRBV11-2 and TRBJ2-5, the complete variable domain reads EAGVAQSPRYKIIEKRQSVAFWCNPISGHATLYWYQQILGQGPKLLIQFQNNGVVDDSQLPKDRFSAERLKGVDSTLKIQPAKLEDSAVYLCASRQDRGVVETQYFGPGTRLLVL.

The V gene is TRBV7-6, the J gene TRBJ2-5; maybe TRBD2 (5 bases). The CDR3 is 14 residues long. CDR1 and CDR2 (germline): SGHVS, FNYEAQ. The V end was cut by 2 bases, the J end by 5 bases, with 12 bases between. DNA for the CDR3: TGTGCCAGCAGCTTAAGCGGTCTCGGGGAGACCCAGTACTTC. Translating gives CASSLSGLGETQYF.

This chain joins TRBV6-5 and TRBJ1-6; tentative D call: TRBD1 (5 bases). The CDR3 covers 16 residues. Germline V gives CDR1 MNHEY, CDR2 SVGAGI. V lost 2 bases, J lost 5 bases, and 13 bases lay in between. In DNA, the CDR3 is TGTGCCAGCAGTTACACAGGACGAACGAATAATTCACCCCTCCACTTT. It is translated as CASSYTGRTNNSPLHF.